This record covers a single TCR beta chain. The data were obtained in a study of blood T cells in healthy people across ages. Combining a sample-barcoded 5' primer with a J-beta primer mix, a second PCR ran for about 7 to 11 cycles. A tag from a template-switch adaptor with 12 random nucleotides marked each cDNA molecule. TCRdb re-called the 5' RACE reads through MiXCR, storing one row per CDR3 protein. This sample has about 1.1 million distinct CDR3 sequences, with more than 30% found just once. The TCR was taken from a man between 18 and 29 years old in good health. The sample was blood.

DNA for the CDR3: TGTGCCAGCAGACCTTCCCAGGGGGTAATTAGCACAGATACGCAGTATTTT. As protein: CASRPSQGVISTDTQYF. The chain employs TRBV6-1 and TRBJ2-3; TRBD1 agrees at 7 bases. Germline assignment: CDR1 MNHNS and CDR2 SASEGT. Trimming cost V 6 bases and J 0 bases; bases outside gene matches: 12. This CDR3 is 17 amino acids long.